This TCR beta chain originates from a study of memory CD4+ T cells and cytomegalovirus serostatus. Single viable CD3+CD4+CD8-CD45RO+ cells were sorted as the memory CD4+ T cells. The CDR3 extends over 15 amino acids. V shed 2 bases and J shed 4 bases, with 14 bases lying between them. Germline-derived CDR1 and CDR2 are SGHNT and YENEEA. TCRdb's table, derived via immunoSEQ multiplex PCR, lists solely in-frame clones and lacks some. The repertoire includes around 44,000 clones, roughly four fifths of them detected once, and around 6% sits in the top ten. Sequencing used memory CD4+ T cells from blood. The chain has TRBV11-3 and TRBJ2-5; D perhaps matches TRBD2 (6 bases). This sequence was found in an adult in good health and CMV-seronegative. This CDR3 is CASSLSGLTGETQYF. DNA for the CDR3: TGTGCCAGCAGCTTAAGCGGACTAACGGGAGAGACCCAGTACTTC.